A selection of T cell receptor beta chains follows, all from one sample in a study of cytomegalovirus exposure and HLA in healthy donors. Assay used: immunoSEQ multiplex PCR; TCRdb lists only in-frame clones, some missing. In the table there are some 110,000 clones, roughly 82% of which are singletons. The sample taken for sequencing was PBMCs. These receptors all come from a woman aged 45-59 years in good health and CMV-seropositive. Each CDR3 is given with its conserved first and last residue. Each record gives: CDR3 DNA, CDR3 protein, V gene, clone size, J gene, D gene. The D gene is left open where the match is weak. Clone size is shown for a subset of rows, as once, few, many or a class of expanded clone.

TGTGCCAGTAGAGGGGGTCGGGGCACCGGGGAGCTGTTTTTT | CASRGGRGTGELFF | TRBV19 | . | TRBJ2-2 | .
TGTGCCAGCAGCTTGGACAGGAACACTGAAGCTTTCTTT | CASSLDRNTEAFF | TRBV7-8 | once | TRBJ1-1 | .
TGTGCCAGTAGTACCTCGGGACAGCCTGGAAACACCATATATTTT | CASSTSGQPGNTIYF | TRBV19 | few | TRBJ1-3 | TRBD1
TGTGCCAGCAGTTACCGGGACAGAATTGGCTACACCTTC | CASSYRDRIGYTF | TRBV27 | . | TRBJ1-2 | TRBD1
TGTGCCAGTCGAAGGGCAGGGTCTGAAGCTTTCTTT | CASRRAGSEAFF | TRBV19 | once | TRBJ1-1 | .
TGCGCCAGCAGCTTTACTGGACAGAACTATGGCTACACCTTC | CASSFTGQNYGYTF | TRBV5-1 | few | TRBJ1-2 | .
TGTGCCAGCACCTACGGGACAGGGCTTTATGGCTACACCTTC | CASTYGTGLYGYTF | TRBV6-1 | . | TRBJ1-2 | TRBD1
TGTGCCAGCAGCTTAGCAGGGGCGCTTGATACGCAGTATTTT | CASSLAGALDTQYF | TRBV7-2 | . | TRBJ2-3 | .
TGTGCCAGCAGCGTAGGTCGTAGGAACACTGAAGCTTTCTTT | CASSVGRRNTEAFF | TRBV9 | . | TRBJ1-1 | .
TGTGCCAGCAGTTACGACATGATGAATCAGCCCCAGCATTTT | CASSYDMMNQPQHF | TRBV6-6 | once | TRBJ1-5 | .
TGCGCCAGCAGCTCACAGGGTTTAAATGAAAAACTGTTTTTT | CASSSQGLNEKLFF | TRBV5-1 | few | TRBJ1-4 | .
TGTGCCAGCAGTGACCCGGGACAGGGTGCCTATGGCTACACCTTC | CASSDPGQGAYGYTF | TRBV6-4 | . | TRBJ1-2 | TRBD1
TGTGCCAGCAGTTACACCATGGACAGGGCAGATACGCAGTATTTT | CASSYTMDRADTQYF | TRBV6-5 | . | TRBJ2-3 | TRBD1
TGTGCCAGCAGCTTAAAGAGAGCGAACACCGGGGAGCTGTTTTTT | CASSLKRANTGELFF | TRBV7-8 | . | TRBJ2-2 | .
TGTGCCTGGAGTCACACCACCGGGGAGCTGTTTTTT | CAWSHTTGELFF | TRBV30 | . | TRBJ2-2 | .
TGTGCCAGCTCACCGCAGGAAAGCAATCAGCCCCAGCATTTT | CASSPQESNQPQHF | TRBV18 | . | TRBJ1-5 | .
TGTTCCAGCAGCTATACACGTAACGGGGAGCTGTTTTTT | CSSSYTRNGELFF | TRBV7-9 | . | TRBJ2-2 | .
TGTGCCAGCAGCCCGGGGACTAGCGGGGCGAGCTCCTACAATGAGCAGTTCTTC | CASSPGTSGASSYNEQFF | TRBV14 | . | TRBJ2-1 | TRBD2
TGTGCCAGCAGTGTGCCTAGCGGGGGGGCCACAGATACGCAGTATTTT | CASSVPSGGATDTQYF | TRBV6-1 | . | TRBJ2-3 | TRBD2
TGTGCCAGCTCACCCCCGTCATCACAGGGGGACTCCTACGAGCAGTACTTC | CASSPPSSQGDSYEQYF | TRBV18 | few | TRBJ2-7 | TRBD1
TGTGCCAGCAGCCCCCGGGACAGGGCCAACGAGCAGTACTTC | CASSPRDRANEQYF | TRBV7-9 | . | TRBJ2-7 | TRBD1
TGTGCCAGCAGCCCTGGACTAGCGGGCCCCTACAATGAGCAGTTCTTC | CASSPGLAGPYNEQFF | TRBV9 | . | TRBJ2-1 | TRBD2
TGCGCCAGCAGCCAAGGTGGAGACCTATTCCCCAACTTAGCCAAAAACATTCAGTACTTC | CASSQGGDLFPNLAKNIQYF | TRBV4-1 | once | TRBJ2-4 | .
TGTGCCAGCAGTGTGGAGGGGAACTATGGCTACACCTTC | CASSVEGNYGYTF | TRBV6-1 | . | TRBJ1-2 | .
TGTGCCAGCAGCCCGTGGCGGGGGGTACCAGATACGCAGTATTTT | CASSPWRGVPDTQYF | TRBV9 | . | TRBJ2-3 | TRBD2
TGTGCCGGCAGTTCGACAGGGAGGTACACTGAAGCTTTCTTT | CAGSSTGRYTEAFF | TRBV28 | . | TRBJ1-1 | TRBD1
TGTGCCAGCAGCTTCCGAGGACAGGGAAACACCATATATTTT | CASSFRGQGNTIYF | TRBV11-2 | . | TRBJ1-3 | .
TGTGCCAGCAGTCAGGCAGGGGAGGGAGAAAAACTGTTTTTT | CASSQAGEGEKLFF | TRBV6-1 | . | TRBJ1-4 | .
TGTGCCAGCAGCGCCGGACTAGTGGGCACAGATACGCAGTATTTT | CASSAGLVGTDTQYF | TRBV6-1 | . | TRBJ2-3 | TRBD2
TGTGCCAGCAGGCGGACAGGGGGGCAAGAGACCCAGTACTTC | CASRRTGGQETQYF | TRBV2 | . | TRBJ2-5 | TRBD1
TGCGCCAGCAGCCAAGGGTTTTCTTTCGGGGGTAATGAAAAACTGTTTTTT | CASSQGFSFGGNEKLFF | TRBV4-1 | . | TRBJ1-4 | .
TGTGCCAGTAAAGGGGGGGCGAGCAATCAGCCCCAGCATTTT | CASKGGASNQPQHF | TRBV25-1 | . | TRBJ1-5 | .
TGTGCCAGCGGAGATGGCAAGTTGACTGAGCAGTTCTTC | CASGDGKLTEQFF | TRBV7-6 | . | TRBJ2-1 | .
TGTGCCAGCAGTTCAGGCAACGAGCAGTACTTC | CASSSGNEQYF | TRBV6-5 | once | TRBJ2-7 | .
TGCGCCAGCAGCTTGGGGGGACACACCGAAGAGACCCAGTACTTC | CASSLGGHTEETQYF | TRBV5-1 | once | TRBJ2-5 | .
TGTGCCTGGAGTGCTGGCCAGGGGATTGGAAACACCATATATTTT | CAWSAGQGIGNTIYF | TRBV30 | . | TRBJ1-3 | .
TGCGCCAGCAGCCTGAGGGGGGGGCGGGTCACTGAAGCTTTCTTT | CASSLRGGRVTEAFF | TRBV5-1 | . | TRBJ1-1 | .